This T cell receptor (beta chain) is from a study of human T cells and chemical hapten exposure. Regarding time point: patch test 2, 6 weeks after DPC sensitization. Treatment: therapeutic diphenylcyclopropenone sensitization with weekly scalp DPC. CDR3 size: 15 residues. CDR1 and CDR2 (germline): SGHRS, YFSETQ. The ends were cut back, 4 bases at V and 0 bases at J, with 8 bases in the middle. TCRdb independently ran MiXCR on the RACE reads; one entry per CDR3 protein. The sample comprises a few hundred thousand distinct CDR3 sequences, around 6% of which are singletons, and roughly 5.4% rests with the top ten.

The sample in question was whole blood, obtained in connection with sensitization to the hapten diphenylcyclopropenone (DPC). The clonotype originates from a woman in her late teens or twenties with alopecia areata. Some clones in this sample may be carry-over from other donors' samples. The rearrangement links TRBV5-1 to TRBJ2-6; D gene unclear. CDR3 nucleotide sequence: TGCGCCAGCAGCCCGCCCGACTCTGGGGCCAACGTCCTGACTTTC. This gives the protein CASSPPDSGANVLTF. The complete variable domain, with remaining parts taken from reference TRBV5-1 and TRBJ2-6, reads KAGVTQTPRYLIKTRGQQVTLSCSPISGHRSVSWYQQTPGQGLQFLFEYFSETQRNKGNFPGRFSGRQFSNSRSEMNVSTLELGDSALYLCASSPPDSGANVLTFGAGSRLTVL.